The clone carrying this T cell receptor (beta chain) came up many times. The antigen remains undetermined. The record originates from a study of regulatory T cells in long-lasting Graves disease. Study results and limitations: Accuracy could have been hurt by small sample size.

Relying on iRepertoire HTBI primers and Arm-PCR of CDR3 regions, the team built TCR beta libraries. TCRdb redid the calling of the multiplex PCR reads with MiXCR, one entry per CDR3 protein. The table lists roughly 520,000 distinct CDR3 sequences, 12% of them singletons. This CDR3 comprises 14 residues. Trimming left V 4 bases short and J 2 bases short, with 9 bases between. Germline CDR1 MDHEN, CDR2 SYDVKM. Time point of the sample: newly diagnosed GD, antithyroid drugs for less than 3 months. From PBMCs, RNA was extracted and then used to make the TCR library. These same records also appear under a second study, on T cells in Graves' hyperthyroidism and ophthalmopathy.

The V call is TRBV28, the J call TRBJ1-5, with unresolved D. This sequence originates from a woman between 25 and 40 years old with Graves disease. The sample consisted of peripheral blood mononuclear cells (PBMCs), taken at new diagnosis, from a patient treated with antithyroid drugs. The CDR3 loop reads CASSSVAGNQPQHF. CDR3 nucleotides: TGTGCCAGCAGTTCTGTAGCGGGCAATCAGCCCCAGCATTTT.